This TCR beta chain is from a study of blood T cell repertoires in COVID-19. Study context: The samples span acute and convalescent COVID-19 from the United States, Italy and Spain. Sources were T cells, B-cell-depleted T cells, or PBMCs; the material itself was cDNA or gDNA.

Sequenced by immunoSEQ multiplex PCR; TCRdb stores in-frame clones only, minus some. The sample records roughly 110,000 clones, under 95% being singletons. The V gene end was trimmed by 4 bases and the J gene end by 8 bases; junction bases not matched to a gene: 17. From germline, CDR1 is MNHEY and CDR2 SVGAGI. The CDR3 contains 16 residues. The gene calls are TRBV6-5 and TRBJ2-7, with 7 bases matching TRBD2. This clonotype was obtained from a woman aged 25 to 39 with acute or convalescent COVID-19. Input material: peripheral blood. CDR3: CASSSWTSSGPGKQYF. As DNA, the CDR3 is TGTGCCAGCAGTTCTTGGACTAGTTCGGGGCCCGGGAAGCAGTACTTC.